This T cell receptor beta chain was sequenced during a study of blood T cell repertoires in COVID-19. The overall study: Spain, Italy and the United States supplied samples that represented acute and convalescent COVID-19.

Repertoires were generated with immunoSEQ multiplex PCR, while TCRdb's copy carries only in-frame clones and drops some. Of some 120,000 clones in the sample, 80% to 85% were seen once. This receptor was taken from a woman younger than 45 who had recovered from COVID-19. Source material: peripheral blood.

The CDR3 region has the DNA TGTGCCAGCAGCTTGTGGGGGGGACTAGCGGGACCCTACGAGCAGTACTTC. This codes for CASSLWGGLAGPYEQYF. The chain employs TRBV5-4 and TRBJ2-7; 13 bases agree with TRBD2. This CDR3 is built from 17 residues. Trimming cost V 1 base and J 2 bases; bases outside gene matches: 6. Germline assignment: CDR1 SGHNT and CDR2 YYREEE (reference sequence).